These T cell receptor beta chains were read from a single sample in a study of OX40 agonist ivuxolimab in advanced cancers. The table came from immunoSEQ multiplex PCR; TCRdb's copy has only in-frame clones and leaves some out. The sample holds tens of thousands of clones; around 80% are singletons and the top ten take about 0.4%. This specimen consisted of CD4+ or CD8+ T cells sorted from blood, obtained in a trial of the OX40 agonist ivuxolimab. The source of these receptors is an adult with an advanced solid tumor such as melanoma, head and neck, liver or kidney cancer. The CDR3 runs from the conserved cysteine through the conserved F or W. D genes are given only for firm matches. Only part of the rows carry a size: once, few, many, or a class if the clone is expanded.

v_gene	d_gene	j_gene	abundance	CDR3nt	CDR3aa
TRBV28	TRBD1	TRBJ1-5	NA	TGTGCCAGCAGTCCTACAGGGGGCGTAAGGCAGCCCCAGCATTTT	CASSPTGGVRQPQHF
TRBV29-1	NA	TRBJ2-2	NA	TGCAGCGTTAAGAGAGGCAGGACCGGGGGGGAGCTGTTTTTT	CSVKRGRTGGELFF
TRBV7-9	TRBD1	TRBJ1-6	NA	TGTGCCAGCAGCATCCAGGGGACAGGGAAATCACCCCTCCACTTT	CASSIQGTGKSPLHF
TRBV7-9	NA	TRBJ1-4	NA	TGTGCCAGCAGCTTAGCGACAGGTCGTGGTGAAAAACTGTTTTTT	CASSLATGRGEKLFF
TRBV5-6	NA	TRBJ1-1	NA	TGTGCCAGCAGAGAGAGGATGAACACTGAAGCTTTCTTT	CASRERMNTEAFF
TRBV5-1	NA	TRBJ1-1	NA	TGCGCCAGCAGCTTGGGCGACAGACATAGGGGGAACACTGAAGCTTTCTTT	CASSLGDRHRGNTEAFF
TRBV7-9	NA	TRBJ2-2	NA	TGTGCCAGCAGCTTAGGGGACGGACGGACCGGGGAGCTGTTTTTT	CASSLGDGRTGELFF
TRBV7-9	NA	TRBJ1-5	NA	TGTGCCAGCAGCTTAGGTTCGCAGGGCTATAGCAATCAGCCCCAGCATTTT	CASSLGSQGYSNQPQHF
TRBV6-6	NA	TRBJ2-2	NA	TGTGCCAGCAGTTACGTAAGCACCGGGGAGCTGTTTTTT	CASSYVSTGELFF
TRBV28	TRBD1	TRBJ1-5	NA	TGTGCCAGCAGTCCATGGTCCAGGACAGGGGGCTCCAATCAGCCCCAGCATTTT	CASSPWSRTGGSNQPQHF
TRBV16	TRBD1	TRBJ1-5	NA	TGTGCCAGCAGCCAACGGACAGGGGGCTTAGATCAGCCCCAGCATTTT	CASSQRTGGLDQPQHF
TRBV6-5	NA	TRBJ1-5	NA	TGTGCCAGCAGTTACAGGAATAGCAATCAGCCCCAGCATTTT	CASSYRNSNQPQHF
TRBV9	NA	TRBJ2-3	NA	TGTGCCAGCAGCGTACACGCGGGAACAGGGACAGATACGCAGTATTTT	CASSVHAGTGTDTQYF
TRBV5-1	NA	TRBJ1-1	NA	TGCGCCAGCAGCTTTAGGGGGTTTGGCACTGAAGCTTTCTTT	CASSFRGFGTEAFF
TRBV28	TRBD1	TRBJ2-7	NA	TGTGCCAGCAGCCGGGCCTGGACAGGCGAATACGAGCAGTACTTC	CASSRAWTGEYEQYF
TRBV30	TRBD1	TRBJ1-4	once	TGTGCCTGGAGTGCCGACAGGGACGGAAAGGAAAAACTGTTTTTT	CAWSADRDGKEKLFF
TRBV4-2	TRBD2	TRBJ2-4	NA	TGTGCCAGCAGCCTTTGGGCTAGCGGGAGCTTTGGCATTCAGTACTTC	CASSLWASGSFGIQYF
TRBV28	TRBD2	TRBJ2-7	NA	TGTGCCAGCAGTTTAGAGACTAGCGGGGCCTACGAGCAGTACTTC	CASSLETSGAYEQYF
TRBV6-1	TRBD2	TRBJ2-1	NA	TGTGCCAGCACCCACTCAGCGGGGACCTACAATGAGCAGTTCTTC	CASTHSAGTYNEQFF
TRBV2	NA	TRBJ2-2	once	TGTGCCAGCAGTGAAGCCAGAGTCACCGGGGAGCTGTTTTTT	CASSEARVTGELFF
TRBV28	NA	TRBJ1-1	NA	TGTGCCAGCAGTTTAATGGGCGGGGACACTGAAGCTTTCTTT	CASSLMGGDTEAFF
TRBV2	NA	TRBJ1-2	NA	TGTGCCAGCAGTGAAGTGGGGGCGCGGGGCTATGGCTACACCTTC	CASSEVGARGYGYTF
TRBV28	TRBD1	TRBJ2-5	NA	TGTGCCAGCAGTTGGACAGGGGGAATAATAGAGACCCAGTACTTC	CASSWTGGIIETQYF
TRBV11-3	TRBD1	TRBJ2-7	NA	TGTGCCAGCAGCCCAGGGACAGGATGGGTGCAGTACTTC	CASSPGTGWVQYF
TRBV4-3	NA	TRBJ1-4	NA	TGCGCCAGCAGCAGGATTCTGGGCGGTGAAAAACTGTTTTTT	CASSRILGGEKLFF
TRBV27	NA	TRBJ1-1	NA	TGTGCCAGCAGTTTAGTTCGGAACACTGAAGCTTTCTTT	CASSLVRNTEAFF
TRBV5-6	TRBD1	TRBJ2-7	NA	TGTGCCAGCAGCGGGGCCGGGACAGGGAACTGGTACGAGCAGTACTTC	CASSGAGTGNWYEQYF
TRBV28	NA	TRBJ1-2	NA	TGTGCCAGCAGTTTAAGGGACCGATACTACACCTTC	CASSLRDRYYTF
TRBV27	NA	TRBJ2-2	NA	TGTGCCAGCAAGGTAGGGCACATGAACACCGGGGAGCTGTTTTTT	CASKVGHMNTGELFF
TRBV11-2	NA	TRBJ1-2	NA	TGTGCCAGCAGCTTCGTTCAGGGTAGCTATGGCTACACCTTC	CASSFVQGSYGYTF
TRBV5-1	NA	TRBJ1-1	NA	TGCGCCAGCAGCTTGGTACAGGAGAACACTGAAGCTTTCTTT	CASSLVQENTEAFF
TRBV28	TRBD2	TRBJ2-1	NA	TGTGCCAGCAGTTACACTAGCGGGGGATTGTTTAATGAGCAGTTCTTC	CASSYTSGGLFNEQFF
TRBV6-1	TRBD1	TRBJ1-4	NA	TGTGCCAGCAGGCTAACAGGGGCTAATGAAAAACTGTTTTTT	CASRLTGANEKLFF
TRBV5-6	TRBD1	TRBJ2-1	NA	TGTGCCAGCAGCCGGGACAGTAGGAATGAGCAGTTCTTC	CASSRDSRNEQFF
TRBV7-3	NA	TRBJ2-1	NA	TGTGCCAGCAGCTTAGGACGGGCCGGAACCAGTGAGCAGTTCTTC	CASSLGRAGTSEQFF
TRBV2	TRBD1	TRBJ1-2	NA	TGTGCCAGCAGTCCACAGGGGGAGGTTCTCGGCTACACCTTC	CASSPQGEVLGYTF
TRBV7-9	NA	TRBJ1-6	NA	TGTGCCAGCCGACGGAGTATCGATTCACCCCTCCACTTT	CASRRSIDSPLHF
TRBV6-1	NA	TRBJ1-1	NA	TGTGCCAGCACGGCGGGGGCGCAGACTGAAGCTTTCTTT	CASTAGAQTEAFF
TRBV30	TRBD2	TRBJ2-1	NA	TGTGCCTGGAAGTTGGCCGGGACTAGCGGGAGGTACAATGAGCAGTTCTTC	CAWKLAGTSGRYNEQFF
TRBV25-1	NA	TRBJ1-2	NA	TGTGCCAGCAGTGAAAGCGGAGGGGGCTATGGCTACACCTTC	CASSESGGGYGYTF
TRBV6-5	TRBD1	TRBJ2-1	NA	TGTGCCAGCAGAAGAGACAGGGATTACAATGAGCAGTTCTTC	CASRRDRDYNEQFF
TRBV2	NA	TRBJ2-7	NA	TGTGCCAGCAGATATGGGGGGACAGCGTCTAAGCACGAGCAGTACTTC	CASRYGGTASKHEQYF
TRBV7-2	NA	TRBJ1-5	NA	TGTGCCAGCACCCAATGGGTGTCAGGGCCGCAGCCCCAGCATTTT	CASTQWVSGPQPQHF
TRBV9	NA	TRBJ2-3	NA	TGTGCCAGCAGCGTAGTTCAGACGGATACGCAGTATTTT	CASSVVQTDTQYF
TRBV5-1	TRBD1	TRBJ1-1	few	TGCGCCAGCAGCTTACAGGGGACTATAGGCGGCACTGAAGCTTTCTTT	CASSLQGTIGGTEAFF
TRBV4-2	NA	TRBJ1-5	NA	TGTGCCAGCAGCCAAGATTACAGGCGTCAGCCCCAGCATTTT	CASSQDYRRQPQHF
TRBV19	NA	TRBJ1-6	few	TGTGCCAGTAGTCTAGACAGGCGGAATTCACCCCTCCACTTT	CASSLDRRNSPLHF
TRBV7-2	NA	TRBJ1-1	NA	TGTGCCAGCAGCCACGGGACAAAGGGGACTGAAGCTTTCTTT	CASSHGTKGTEAFF
TRBV28	NA	TRBJ2-1	NA	TGTGCCAGCAGCCTCTCCTACAATGAGCAGTTCTTC	CASSLSYNEQFF
TRBV28	TRBD1	TRBJ1-2	NA	TGTGCCAGCAGTTTAGACGACAGGGCTAACTATGGCTACACCTTC	CASSLDDRANYGYTF
TRBV2	NA	TRBJ2-2	NA	TGTGCCAGCAGTCAGAGTTTCGGGGAGCTGTTTTTT	CASSQSFGELFF
TRBV7-2	NA	TRBJ2-4	NA	TGTGCCAGCAGCTTGGGTACGGGGGTTGAAAACATTCAGTACTTC	CASSLGTGVENIQYF
TRBV20-1	NA	TRBJ2-3	NA	TGCAGTGCCACTTTCAGGAATACGCAGTATTTT	CSATFRNTQYF